A single T cell receptor beta chain is shown here with its context. Its antigen is unknown. Purity exceeded 95% in all sorted populations. This sample is part of a study of beta chain features in type 1 diabetes. V shed 10 bases and J shed 2 bases, with 15 bases lying between them. In germline, CDR1 is MNHNY, CDR2 SVGAGI (reference sequence). The CDR3 sequence is 15 residues long. Regarding the study as a whole: Among all four CD4+ subsets, Type 1 diabetes patients had TCRB CDR3s that were moderately but significantly shorter. No resolution was reached here on whether HLA type influences TCRB rearrangement. More deletions and fewer insertions at VDJ junctions were seen in type 1 diabetes patients.

The entirety of the isolated RNA underwent reverse transcription, so expressed TCRB transcripts were sequenced. Some clones are missing from TCRdb's copy, which holds only in-frame ones; the method was immunoSEQ multiplex PCR. This repertoire shows 150,000 to 200,000 clones, approximately 8.1% found once; its top ten account for approximately 0.85%. The rearrangement joins TRBV6-6 to TRBJ2-6; TRBD1 is a possible D gene (5 bases). The sequenced material came from central memory CD4+ T cells from blood. The receptor was derived from a woman in her 40s with type 1 diabetes. This chain's CDR3 is CAISPDSPGANVLTF. Here the CDR3 DNA reads TGTGCCATCTCCCCCGACAGCCCTGGGGCCAACGTCCTGACTTTC.